This TCR beta chain originates from a study of OX40 agonist ivuxolimab in advanced cancers. Study information: Therapy given before enrollment (anti-PD-1, anti-PD-L1 or anti-CTLA-4) was allowed, and roughly 42% had some. Study findings and constraints: Among patients with partial responses at 0.1-3.0 mg/kg, clonal expansion was among the lowest. There was clonal expansion of CD4+ and CD8+ blood T cells by week 6 at 0.1 to 3.0 mg/kg.

The J segment lost 4 bases and the V segment lost 5 bases, leaving 6 bases of the junction unmatched. Germline CDR1 reads MGHRA; CDR2 reads YSYEKL. CDR3 length equals 16 residues. Here immunoSEQ multiplex PCR was the method, and the copy in TCRdb shows in-frame clones only, minus some. This sample has around 30,000 clones; around 84% occur once, and the top ten carry 15% to 20%. This clone was detected only once. What it binds is unknown. This TCR was recovered from an adult with an advanced solid tumor such as melanoma, head and neck, liver or kidney cancer. The rearrangement joins TRBV4-1 to TRBJ2-5, with 14 bases that match TRBD2. The specimen was CD4+ or CD8+ T cells sorted from blood, collected in a trial of the OX40 agonist ivuxolimab. This CDR3 is CASSSRLAGGLETQYF. The CDR3 nucleotides are TGCGCCAGCAGCTCCCGACTAGCGGGAGGGCTAGAGACCCAGTACTTC.